A single T cell receptor beta chain is shown here with its context. Data came from immunoSEQ multiplex PCR; TCRdb stores just in-frame clones and leaves some out. This table has some 160,000 clones, 79% appearing once. The CDR3 has 15 residues. These data come from a study of blood T cell repertoires in COVID-19. This chain links TRBV21-1 with TRBJ1-5; no check of the table's D call, TRBD1, against the DNA was made. TRBV21-1 is a listed pseudogene. The sequence was collected from a woman aged 70 to 79 in a cohort exposed to, infected with or recovered from COVID-19 (not recorded which). The specimen was PBMCs or T cells enriched from blood (not recorded which). As DNA, the CDR3 is TGTGCCTCCGACAGGGAGTCCTTTAGCAATCAGCCCCAGCATTTT. It translates to CASDRESFSNQPQHF.